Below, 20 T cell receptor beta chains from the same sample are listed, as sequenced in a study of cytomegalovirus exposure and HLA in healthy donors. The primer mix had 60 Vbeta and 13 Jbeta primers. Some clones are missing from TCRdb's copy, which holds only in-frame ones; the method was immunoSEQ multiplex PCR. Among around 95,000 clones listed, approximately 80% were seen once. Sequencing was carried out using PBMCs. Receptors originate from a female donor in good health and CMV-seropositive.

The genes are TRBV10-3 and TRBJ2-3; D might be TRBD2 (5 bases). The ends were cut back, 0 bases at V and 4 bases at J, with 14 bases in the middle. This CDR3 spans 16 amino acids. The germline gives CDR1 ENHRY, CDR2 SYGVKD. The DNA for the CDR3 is TGTGCCATCAGTGAGTCAGGGCTAGCTAGGGCAGATACGCAGTATTTT. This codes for CAISESGLARADTQYF.

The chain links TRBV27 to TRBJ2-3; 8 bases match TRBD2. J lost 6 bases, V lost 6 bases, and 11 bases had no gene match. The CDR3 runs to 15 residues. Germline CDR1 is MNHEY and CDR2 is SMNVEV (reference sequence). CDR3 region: CASSLPGGGWDTQYF. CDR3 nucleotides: TGTGCCAGCAGCCTTCCGGGCGGGGGGTGGGATACGCAGTATTTT.

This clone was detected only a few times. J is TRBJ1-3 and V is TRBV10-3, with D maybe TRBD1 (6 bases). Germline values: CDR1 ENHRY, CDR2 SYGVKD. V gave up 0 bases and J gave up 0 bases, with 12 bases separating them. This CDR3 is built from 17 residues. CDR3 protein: CAISESTVDSSGNTIYF. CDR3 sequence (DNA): TGTGCCATCAGTGAGTCGACCGTGGACAGCTCTGGAAACACCATATATTTT.

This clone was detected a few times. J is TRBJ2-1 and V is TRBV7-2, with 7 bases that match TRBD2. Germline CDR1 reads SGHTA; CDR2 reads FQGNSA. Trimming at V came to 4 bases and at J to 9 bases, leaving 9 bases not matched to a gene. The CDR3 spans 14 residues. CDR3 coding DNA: TGTGCCAGCAGCTCTAGCGGCCCCCGGAGTGAGCAGTTCTTC. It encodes CASSSSGPRSEQFF.

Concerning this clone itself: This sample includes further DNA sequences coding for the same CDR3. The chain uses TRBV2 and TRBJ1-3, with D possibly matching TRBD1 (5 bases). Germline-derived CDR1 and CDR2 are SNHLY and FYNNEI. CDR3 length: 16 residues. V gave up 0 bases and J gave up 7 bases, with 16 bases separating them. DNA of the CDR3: TGTGCCAGCAGTGAAGCGCTTCGACAGCCAGAGAACACCATATATTTT. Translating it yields CASSEALRQPENTIYF.

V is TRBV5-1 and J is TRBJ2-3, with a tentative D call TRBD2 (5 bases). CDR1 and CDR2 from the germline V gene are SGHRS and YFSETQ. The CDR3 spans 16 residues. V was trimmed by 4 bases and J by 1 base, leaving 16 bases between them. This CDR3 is CASSPRDFPGTDTQYF. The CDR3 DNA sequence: TGCGCCAGCAGCCCCCGGGATTTTCCCGGCACAGATACGCAGTATTTT.

This CDR3 is CASSIGGTGPYEQYF. DNA for the CDR3: TGTGCCAGTAGTATAGGTGGGACAGGCCCCTACGAGCAGTACTTC. V and J are TRBV19 and TRBJ2-7; 8 nucleotides align to TRBD1. Trimming cost V 1 base and J 2 bases; bases outside gene matches: 4. Germline loops: CDR1 LNHDA, CDR2 SQIVND (reference sequence). The CDR3 runs to 15 residues. Drawing the rest from reference TRBV19 and TRBJ2-7, the complete variable domain is DGGITQSPKYLFRKEGQNVTLSCEQNLNHDAMYWYRQDPGQGLRLIYYSQIVNDFQKGDIAEGYSVSREKKESFPLTVTSAQKNPTAFYLCASSIGGTGPYEQYFGPGTRLTVT.

CDR3 coding DNA: TGTGCCAGCCGCCAAACGGGGGGAAGAAAAGAGACCCAGTACTTC. It encodes CASRQTGGRKETQYF. This chain connects TRBV6-4 to TRBJ2-5, with 7 bases fitting TRBD2. Germline CDR1 and CDR2: MRHNA and SNTAGT. Trimming removed 8 bases from V and 3 bases from J; junction bases left unmatched: 12. This CDR3 comprises 15 residues.

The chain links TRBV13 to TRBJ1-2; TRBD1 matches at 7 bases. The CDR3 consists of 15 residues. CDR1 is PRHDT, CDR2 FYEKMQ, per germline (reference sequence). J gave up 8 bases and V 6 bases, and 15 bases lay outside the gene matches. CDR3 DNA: TGTGCCAGCAGTTCCTATGGACAGGCCTTATGGGGCTACACCTTC. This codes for CASSSYGQALWGYTF.

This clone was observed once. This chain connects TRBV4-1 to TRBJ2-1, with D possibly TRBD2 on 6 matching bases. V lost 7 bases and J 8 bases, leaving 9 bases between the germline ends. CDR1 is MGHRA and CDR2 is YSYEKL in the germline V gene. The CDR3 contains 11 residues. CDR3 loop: CASMAGHEQFF. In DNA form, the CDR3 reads TGCGCCAGCATGGCGGGACATGAGCAGTTCTTC.

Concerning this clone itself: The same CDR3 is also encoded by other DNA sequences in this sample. Written as DNA, the CDR3 is TGTGCCAGCAGTCCCAACACAGATACGCAGTATTTT. Encoded protein: CASSPNTDTQYF. The V call is TRBV6-5, the J call TRBJ2-3, with D unclear. The germline V gene encodes CDR1 MNHEY and CDR2 SVGAGI. The CDR3 has 12 amino acids. V was shortened by 5 bases and J by 2 bases, with 5 bases between the two germline ends.

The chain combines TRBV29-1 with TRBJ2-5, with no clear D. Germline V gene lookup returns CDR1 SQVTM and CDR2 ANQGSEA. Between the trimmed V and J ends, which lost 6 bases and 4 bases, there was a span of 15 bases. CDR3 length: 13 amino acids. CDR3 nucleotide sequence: TGCAGCGTCCCCGGTACCCTCGGAGAGACCCAGTACTTC. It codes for CSVPGTLGETQYF.

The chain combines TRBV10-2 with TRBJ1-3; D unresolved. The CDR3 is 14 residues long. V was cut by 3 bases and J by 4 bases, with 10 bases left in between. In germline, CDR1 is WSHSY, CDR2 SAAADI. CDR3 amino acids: CASSDVGSGNTIYF. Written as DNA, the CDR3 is TGCGCCAGCAGTGACGTGGGCTCAGGAAACACCATATATTTT.

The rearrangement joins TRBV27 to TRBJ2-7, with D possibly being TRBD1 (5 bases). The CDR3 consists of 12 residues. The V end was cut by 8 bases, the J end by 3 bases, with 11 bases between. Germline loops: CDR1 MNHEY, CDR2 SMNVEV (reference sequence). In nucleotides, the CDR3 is TGTGCCAGCGGGGCGGAAGTCTACGAGCAGTACTTC. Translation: CASGAEVYEQYF.

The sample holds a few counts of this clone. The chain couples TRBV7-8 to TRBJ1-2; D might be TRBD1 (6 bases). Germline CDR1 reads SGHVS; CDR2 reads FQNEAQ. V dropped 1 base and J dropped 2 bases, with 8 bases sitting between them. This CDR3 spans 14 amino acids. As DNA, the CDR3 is TGTGCCAGCAGCTTAGATAGGGGGAACTATGGCTACACCTTC. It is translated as CASSLDRGNYGYTF.

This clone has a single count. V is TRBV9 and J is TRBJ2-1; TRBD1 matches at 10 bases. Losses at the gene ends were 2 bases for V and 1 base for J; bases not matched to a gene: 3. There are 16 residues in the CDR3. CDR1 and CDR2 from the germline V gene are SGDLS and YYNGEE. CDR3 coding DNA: TGTGCCAGCAGCGTGGACAGGGGGACATCCTACAATGAGCAGTTCTTC. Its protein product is CASSVDRGTSYNEQFF.

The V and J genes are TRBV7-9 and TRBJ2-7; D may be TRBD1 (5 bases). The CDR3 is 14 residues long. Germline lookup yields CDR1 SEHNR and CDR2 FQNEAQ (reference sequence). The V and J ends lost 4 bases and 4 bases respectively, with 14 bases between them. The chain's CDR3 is CASSSTRGKYEQYF. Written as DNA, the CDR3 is TGTGCCAGCAGCTCGACAAGGGGCAAATACGAGCAGTACTTC. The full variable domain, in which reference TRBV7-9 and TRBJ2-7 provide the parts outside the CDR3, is DTGVSQNPRHKITKRGQNVTFRCDPISEHNRLYWYRQTLGQGPEFLTYFQNEAQLEKSRLLSDRFSAERPKGSFSTLEIQRTEQGDSAMYLCASSSTRGKYEQYFGPGTRLTVT.

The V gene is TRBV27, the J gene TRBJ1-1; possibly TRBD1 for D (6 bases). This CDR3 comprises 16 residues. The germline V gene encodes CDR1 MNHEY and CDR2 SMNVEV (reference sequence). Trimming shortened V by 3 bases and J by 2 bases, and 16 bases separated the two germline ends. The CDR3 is CASSFTWTAKNTEAFF. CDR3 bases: TGTGCCAGCAGTTTCACCTGGACAGCTAAAAACACTGAAGCTTTCTTT.

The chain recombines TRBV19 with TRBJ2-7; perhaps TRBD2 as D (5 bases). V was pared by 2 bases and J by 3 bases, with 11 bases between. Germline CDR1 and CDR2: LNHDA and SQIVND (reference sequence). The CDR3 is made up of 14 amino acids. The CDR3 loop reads CASSIRGVLYEQYF. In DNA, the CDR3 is TGTGCCAGTAGTATACGGGGAGTCCTCTACGAGCAGTACTTC.

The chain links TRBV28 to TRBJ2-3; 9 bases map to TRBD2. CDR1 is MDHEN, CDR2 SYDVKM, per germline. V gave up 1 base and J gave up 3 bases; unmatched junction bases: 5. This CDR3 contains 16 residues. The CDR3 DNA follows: TGTGCCAGCAGTTTATTGCGGGGGGGTGGGACAGATACGCAGTATTTT. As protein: CASSLLRGGGTDTQYF.